This T cell receptor beta chain was sequenced during a study of cytomegalovirus exposure and HLA in healthy donors (dated by TCRdb to 2015 to 2018). With regard to the full study: An earlier analysis of 587 of the donors reported approximately 260 Gb of sequence data and 95 million to 140 million unique TCR beta sequences obtained from some 200 million T cells. Typing coverage differed by locus: A, B, C, DRB1 and DQB1 were typed in roughly 629-630 donors, DQA1 in about 560, DPA1 in around 610, and DPB1 in around 490. The study aimed to test whether cataloging public T cell receptors could reveal signatures of past pathogen exposure. To predict cytomegalovirus infection status, the study brought together high-throughput TCR immunosequencing, statistical association of individual TCRs with disease status, and machine learning. Class I and class II HLA loci were covered by the typing at four-digit resolution. An earlier analysis of a few hundred of the donors applied high-throughput TCR beta sequencing to assess whether each TCR beta V gene segment acted as functional or pseudogenic. An early release covering roughly 600 HLA-typed donors comprised roughly 300 gigabases of sequencing data and 85 million to 100 million unique TCR sequences. Among the roughly 400 genotyped donors, approximately 76% belonged to the genetic ancestry cluster associated with self-reported Caucasian donors. Alongside the repertoire data, information on donor age, sex, ethnicity and CMV serostatus was compiled. Roughly 5 DR-DQ haplotypes were handled as single units for association and clustering because linkage in the cohort was strong. Using immunosequencing, the study profiled T cell repertoires from about 650 subjects and related those repertoires to cytomegalovirus serostatus. In a later genetic analysis, genome-wide SNP genotypes for about 65% of the 666 donors were used, and that subset was treated as a discovery cohort. On average, roughly 250,000 unique TCR beta nucleotide sequences were sequenced per donor among more than 350 genotyped donors of the cohort, with around 19% of those sequences being non-productive. All discovery cohort repertoires had been generated on a single sequencing platform. Besides the first cohort of approximately 710 subjects, a separate validation cohort made up of 120 different subjects was used. Rather than drawing on any new phenotypic data, the later analysis identified candidate immune exposures from TCR beta sequences and the way those sequences occurred across donors. To study patterns of TCR occurrence, a later analysis re-analyzed previously published TCR beta repertoires from 500 to 850 donors and added high-resolution HLA genotyping.

The cohort comprised around 700 healthy bone marrow donors. All cohort members were sampled while nominally healthy, although unrecorded immune exposures were likely present. The donor tested CMV seronegative, placing the donor among the 350 or so seronegative members of the cohort. Each donor provided a peripheral blood sample, and peripheral blood mononuclear cells were used for TCR beta sequencing. Genomic DNA extraction from the blood cell samples was performed with the Qiagen DNeasy Blood Extraction Kit. The library was prepared using the immunoSEQ multiplex PCR assay. For the multiplex PCR, a mixture combining 60 forward primers for TCR Vbeta segments and 13 reverse primers for TCR Jbeta segments was used. Amplification of the CDR3 region of rearranged TCR beta genes was performed with a multiplex PCR assay on genomic DNA. The amplified TCR beta libraries were sequenced on the Illumina HiSeq System as 87-base-pair reads. The authors processed their data as follows. A later analysis tallied around 87 million unique TCR beta chains across the approximately 670 repertoires, and approximately 12 million of those chains were shared by two or more donors. Raw reads were error-corrected and collapsed into unique sequences by a nearest-neighbor algorithm in which closely related sequences were merged to remove PCR and sequencing errors. CDR3 sequences were aligned to IMGT reference sequences to assign V, D and J gene segments. For a sequence to be retained, at least a six-nucleotide match to both a V gene segment and a J gene segment was required. A rearrangement counted as productive if the CDR3 had no stop codons and remained in frame with V and J, and every other rearrangement counted as non-productive. CDR3 was defined by IMGT convention, running from the second conserved V-encoded cysteine to the conserved J-encoded phenylalanine. In an earlier analysis of roughly 580 of the donors, sequences lacking an unambiguous match to a single V gene segment were excluded. An earlier analysis of some 610 of the donors called V segments functional above 56.7% productive rearrangements and segregating when the between-donor standard deviation exceeded 5%. A statistical classification framework was built to diagnose cytomegalovirus status from the catalog of TCR beta chain sequences. In a later analysis, TCR nucleotide sequences were compared against IMGT/GENE-DB human TR gene sequences so that V and J genes could be assigned. The TCRdist pipeline was used in a later analysis to assign CDR3 sequences and most-parsimonious VDJ recombination scenarios. In a later analysis, each TCR beta chain was defined by its CDR3 amino acid sequence together with its V-gene family, and reads without a unique V-gene family were excluded. In a later analysis, approximately 640 highly shared, low-generation-probability nucleotide sequences were removed to address suspected cross-contamination and a sequencing artifact. In a later analysis, a clonal expansion index for each public chain was calculated from normalized within-repertoire ranks of inferred template counts. In a later analysis, generation probabilities were computed using a VDJ recombination model fitted to out-of-frame rearrangements, and the results were checked against IGoR. In a later analysis, hypergeometric tests were used to score TCR-TCR, TCR-HLA and TCR-CMV co-occurrence, with a repertoire-size bias correction applied to TCR pairs. False discovery rates were estimated in a later analysis by permuting HLA or CMV assignments 20 times. In a later analysis, co-occurring TCRs were grouped using DBSCAN, with TCRdist sequence similarity added in when clustering inside HLA-allele-positive subsets. Repertoires with fewer than 30,000 or more than 120,000 public chains, plus five repertoires with anomalous nucleotide sharing, were excluded from co-occurrence clustering. Entries here come from immuneACCESS through TCRdb and include only in-frame sequences with V and J called. Some clones fail to appear in such tables; in the studies checked, an unresolved V gene covers under half of the shortfall, and the cause of the remainder is unknown. V and J calls and clone size follow that table, whereas D and trimming were derived from the DNA. The sample table contains 100,000 to 150,000 clones; only one count was recorded for 75% to 90% of them. The ten largest clones add up to 1.5% of the sample.

Here is what the overall study found, with its caveats: Because some donors lacked HLA typing at each locus, the association tests relied only on the typed subset. At a false discovery rate of 0.05, a later analysis linked 16,951 TCR beta sequences to specific HLA alleles. In a later analysis, the rate of TCR association differed among HLA loci, with DRB1 alleles having the most associated TCRs and HLA-C alleles having the fewest. According to the authors, the approach could potentially be generalized to other disease states and immunological phenotypes. In a later analysis, HLA-associated TCR beta chains showed more clonal expansion and lower generation probabilities than non-associated chains that were equally common. Correlated functional status among segregating V segments might be attributable to linkage disequilibrium, but an unknown experimental factor could not be ruled out. A further reported finding was that TCR beta sequences accurately predicted the HLA-A and HLA-B alleles for most subjects in the first cohort. Because the 87-base-pair reads could not distinguish some IMGT-functional V segments, including TRBV6-2 and TRBV6-3, those segments were excluded. While some public TCRs were present in many individuals, most TCR sequences turned up only very rarely across donors. For the cohort, immune exposure information was limited to CMV serostatus. A group of highly shared sequence variants was considered likely to be a technical artifact of the sequencing pipeline. Broadly in line with IMGT annotations, most TCR beta V segments showed up in productive rearrangements about 87% or about 30% of the time in an earlier analysis of 587 of the donors. The study gave a list of 150 to 200 TCR beta chains associated with cytomegalovirus. In a later analysis, several top co-occurrence clusters were reported to appear linked to parvovirus B19, influenza, CMV and Epstein-Barr virus. In vitro tests confirmed that three of the cytomegalovirus-associated TCR beta chains recognize cytomegalovirus antigens. Presence/absence analyses assumed roughly uniform sequencing depth across donors, an assumption that may not hold. Assigning TCR associations to individual alleles was difficult when HLA alleles, especially DR and DQ, strongly co-occurred. In a later analysis, most CMV-associated TCR beta chains were found to appear HLA-restricted, with HLA associations seemingly driven largely by CMV exposure. Cytomegalovirus status was reported to be diagnosed by the classifier with high specificity and sensitivity in both the original and validation cohorts. Because counts were too low, roughly 18 rarely observed V segments, including chromosome 9 orphons, were left out of the earlier analysis of some 600 of the donors. The cohort was sequenced for TCR beta chains only, and without alpha or paired-chain data the features that could be detected were limited. An association between a missense DCLRE1C variant and V-gene and J-gene trimming of TCR beta chains was found in a later genetic analysis and replicated in an independent cohort. In a later genetic analysis, fewer N-insertions in productive TCRs were reported among donors in an Asian-associated ancestry cluster than the approximately 670-donor mean.

Via the germline V gene, CDR1 is SQVTM and CDR2 ANQGSEA. Here V drops 7 bases and J drops 3 bases, and the junction holds 4 bases not matched to any gene. Measured from the cysteine to the phenylalanine, the CDR3 is 13 residues long. CDR3 DNA is the only sequence kept; it has 39 bases, read in frame from the first base. Details on this clone: Its antigen remains undetermined. No base qualities exist here, and no much larger clone lies one base off it.

Sequencing was done on a sample of PBMCs. This TCR was sampled from a man aged 35-49 years in good health and CMV-seronegative. The rearrangement combines TRBV29-1 with TRBJ2-3; 10 central bases correspond to TRBD1. The CDR3 corresponds to CSGTGGATDTQYF. Read as DNA, the sequence is TGCAGCGGGACAGGGGGGGCGACAGATACGCAGTATTTT.